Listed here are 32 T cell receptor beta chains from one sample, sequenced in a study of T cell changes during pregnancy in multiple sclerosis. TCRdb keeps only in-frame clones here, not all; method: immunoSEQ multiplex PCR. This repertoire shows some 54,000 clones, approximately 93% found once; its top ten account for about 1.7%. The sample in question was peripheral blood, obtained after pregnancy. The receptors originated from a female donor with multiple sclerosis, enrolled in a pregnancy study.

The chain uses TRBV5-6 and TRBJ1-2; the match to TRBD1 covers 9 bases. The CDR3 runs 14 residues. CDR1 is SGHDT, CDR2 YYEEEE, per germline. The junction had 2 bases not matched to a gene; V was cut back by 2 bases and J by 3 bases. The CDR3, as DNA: TGTGCCAGCAGCTTTTGGGACAGGGACTATGGCTACACCTTC. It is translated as CASSFWDRDYGYTF.

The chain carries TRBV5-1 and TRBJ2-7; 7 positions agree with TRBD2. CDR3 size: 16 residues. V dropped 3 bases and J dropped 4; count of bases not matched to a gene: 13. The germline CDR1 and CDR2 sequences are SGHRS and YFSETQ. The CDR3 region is CASSSRTGGRIYEQYF. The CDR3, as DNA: TGCGCCAGCAGCTCCCGGACGGGAGGACGAATATACGAGCAGTACTTC.

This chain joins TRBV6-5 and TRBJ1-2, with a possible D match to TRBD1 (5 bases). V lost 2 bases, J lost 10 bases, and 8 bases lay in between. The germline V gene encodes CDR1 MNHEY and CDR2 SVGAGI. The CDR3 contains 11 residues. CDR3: CASSYRDSYTF. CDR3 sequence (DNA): TGTGCCAGCAGTTACAGGGACTCCTACACCTTC.

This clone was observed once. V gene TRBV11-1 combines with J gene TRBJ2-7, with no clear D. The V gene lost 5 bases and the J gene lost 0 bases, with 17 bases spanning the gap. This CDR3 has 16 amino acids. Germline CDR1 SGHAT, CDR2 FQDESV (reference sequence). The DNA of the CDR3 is TGTGCCAGCAGCCCCCGATTGCGCGTCGGCTCCTACGAGCAGTACTTC. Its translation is CASSPRLRVGSYEQYF.

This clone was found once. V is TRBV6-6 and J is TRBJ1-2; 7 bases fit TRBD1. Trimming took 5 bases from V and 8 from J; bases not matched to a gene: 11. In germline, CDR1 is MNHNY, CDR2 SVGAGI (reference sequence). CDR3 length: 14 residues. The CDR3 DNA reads TGTGCCAGCAGTCGGGGACAGTCGCAGTACGGCTACACCTTC. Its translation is CASSRGQSQYGYTF.

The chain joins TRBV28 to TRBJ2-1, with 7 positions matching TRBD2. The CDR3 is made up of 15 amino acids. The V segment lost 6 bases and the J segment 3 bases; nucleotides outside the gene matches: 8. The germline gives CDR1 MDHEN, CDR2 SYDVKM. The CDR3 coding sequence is TGTGCCAGCAGGGCCCGGCTAGCGGTCTACAATGAGCAGTTCTTC. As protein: CASRARLAVYNEQFF.

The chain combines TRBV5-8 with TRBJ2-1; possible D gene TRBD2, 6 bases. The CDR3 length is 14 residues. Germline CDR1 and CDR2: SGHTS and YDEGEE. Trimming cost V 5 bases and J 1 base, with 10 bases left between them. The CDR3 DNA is TGTGCCAGCAGATCAGCGGGTTCCTACAATGAGCAGTTCTTC. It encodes CASRSAGSYNEQFF.

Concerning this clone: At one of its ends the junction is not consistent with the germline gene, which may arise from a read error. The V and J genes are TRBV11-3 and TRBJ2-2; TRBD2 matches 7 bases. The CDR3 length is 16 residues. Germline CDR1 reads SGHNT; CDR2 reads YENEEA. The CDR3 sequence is CASSPTSGVNPGELFF. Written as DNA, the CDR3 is TGTGCCAGCAGCCCGACGAGCGGGGTGAACCCCGGGGAGCTGTTTTTT.

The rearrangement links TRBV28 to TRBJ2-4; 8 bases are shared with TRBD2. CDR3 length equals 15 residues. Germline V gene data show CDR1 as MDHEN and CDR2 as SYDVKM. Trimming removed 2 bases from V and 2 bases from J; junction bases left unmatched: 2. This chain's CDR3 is CASSLREGPKNIQYF. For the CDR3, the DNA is TGTGCCAGCAGTTTACGGGAGGGCCCCAAAAACATTCAGTACTTC.

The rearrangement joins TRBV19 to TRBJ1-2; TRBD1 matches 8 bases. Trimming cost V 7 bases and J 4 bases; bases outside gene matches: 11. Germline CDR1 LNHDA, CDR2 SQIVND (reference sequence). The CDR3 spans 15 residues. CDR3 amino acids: CASTDKAGGFYGYTF. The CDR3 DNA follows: TGTGCCAGTACCGACAAGGCAGGGGGCTTCTATGGCTACACCTTC.

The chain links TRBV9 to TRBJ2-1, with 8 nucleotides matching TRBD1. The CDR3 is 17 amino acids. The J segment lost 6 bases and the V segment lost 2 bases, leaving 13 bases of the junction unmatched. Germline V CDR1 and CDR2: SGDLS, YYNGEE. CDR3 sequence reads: CASSVSPDRGKGNEQFF. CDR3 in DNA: TGTGCCAGCAGCGTCAGCCCTGACAGGGGAAAGGGCAATGAGCAGTTCTTC.

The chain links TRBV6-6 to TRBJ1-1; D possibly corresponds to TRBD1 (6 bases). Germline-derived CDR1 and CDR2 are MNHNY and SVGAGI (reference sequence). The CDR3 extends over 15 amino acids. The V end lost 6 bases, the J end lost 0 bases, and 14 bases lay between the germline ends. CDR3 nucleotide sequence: TGTGCCAGCAGCCTCCCCACAGGGATGAACACTGAAGCTTTCTTT. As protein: CASSLPTGMNTEAFF.

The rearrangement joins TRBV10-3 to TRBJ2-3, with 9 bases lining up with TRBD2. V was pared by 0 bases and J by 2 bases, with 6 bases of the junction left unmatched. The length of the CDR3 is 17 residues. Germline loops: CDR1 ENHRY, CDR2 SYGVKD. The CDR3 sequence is CAISESGASGTTDTQYF. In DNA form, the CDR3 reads TGTGCCATCAGTGAGTCTGGGGCTAGCGGGACCACAGATACGCAGTATTTT.

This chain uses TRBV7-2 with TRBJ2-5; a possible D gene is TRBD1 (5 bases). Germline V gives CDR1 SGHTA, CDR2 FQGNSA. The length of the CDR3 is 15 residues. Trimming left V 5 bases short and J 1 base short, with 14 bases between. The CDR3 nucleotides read TGTGCCAGCAGCGGAACAGGATACTTCCAAGAGACCCAGTACTTC. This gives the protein CASSGTGYFQETQYF.

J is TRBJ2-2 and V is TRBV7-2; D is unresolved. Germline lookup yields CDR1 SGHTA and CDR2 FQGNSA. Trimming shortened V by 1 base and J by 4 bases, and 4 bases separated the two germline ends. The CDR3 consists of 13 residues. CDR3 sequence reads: CASSLDFTGELFF. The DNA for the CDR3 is TGTGCCAGCAGCTTAGACTTCACCGGGGAGCTGTTTTTT.

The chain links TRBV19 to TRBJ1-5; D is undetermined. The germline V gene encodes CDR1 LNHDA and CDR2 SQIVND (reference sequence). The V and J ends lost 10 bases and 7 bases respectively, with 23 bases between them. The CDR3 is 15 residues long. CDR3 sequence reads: CATRTFGNAGQPQHF. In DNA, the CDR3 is TGTGCCACCCGTACCTTCGGGAATGCGGGGCAGCCCCAGCATTTT.

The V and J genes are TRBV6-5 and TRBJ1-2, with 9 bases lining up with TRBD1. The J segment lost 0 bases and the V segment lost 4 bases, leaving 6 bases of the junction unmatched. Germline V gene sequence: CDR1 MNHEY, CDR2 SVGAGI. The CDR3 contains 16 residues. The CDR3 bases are TGTGCCAGCAGTTGGGACAGGGACCTAGCTAACTATGGCTACACCTTC. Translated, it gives CASSWDRDLANYGYTF.

The CDR3: CASTPSREQYF. In DNA, the CDR3 is TGTGCCAGCACCCCCTCTCGCGAGCAGTACTTC. J is TRBJ2-7 and V is TRBV11-2; no clear D gene. Germline-derived CDR1 and CDR2 are SGHAT and FQNNGV. The length of the CDR3 is 11 residues. Trimming took off 7 bases at V and 6 bases at J, with 10 bases between the two ends.

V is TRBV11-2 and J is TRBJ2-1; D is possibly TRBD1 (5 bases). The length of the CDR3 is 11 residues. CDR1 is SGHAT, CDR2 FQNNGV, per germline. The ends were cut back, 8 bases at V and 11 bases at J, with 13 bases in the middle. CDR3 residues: CASLWGGKQFF. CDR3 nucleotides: TGTGCCAGCCTCTGGGGCGGAAAGCAGTTCTTC.

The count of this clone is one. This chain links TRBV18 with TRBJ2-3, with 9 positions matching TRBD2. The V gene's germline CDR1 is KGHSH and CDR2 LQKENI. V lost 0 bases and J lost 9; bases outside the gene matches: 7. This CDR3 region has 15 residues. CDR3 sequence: CASSPPSSGILTQYF. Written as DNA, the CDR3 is TGTGCCAGCTCACCACCGTCTAGCGGGATATTAACGCAGTATTTT.

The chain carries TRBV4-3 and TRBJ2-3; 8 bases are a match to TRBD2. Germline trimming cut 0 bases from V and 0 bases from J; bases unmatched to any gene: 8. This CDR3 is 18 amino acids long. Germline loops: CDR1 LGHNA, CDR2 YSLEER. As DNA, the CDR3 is TGCGCCAGCAGCCAAGATACCCCTCCTAGCGGGAGCACAGATACGCAGTATTTT. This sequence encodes CASSQDTPPSGSTDTQYF.

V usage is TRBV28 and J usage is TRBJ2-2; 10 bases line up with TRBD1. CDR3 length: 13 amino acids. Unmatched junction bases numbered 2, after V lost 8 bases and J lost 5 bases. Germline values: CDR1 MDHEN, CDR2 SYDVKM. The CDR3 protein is CASRQGATGELFF. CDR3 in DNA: TGTGCCAGCCGACAGGGGGCGACCGGGGAGCTGTTTTTT. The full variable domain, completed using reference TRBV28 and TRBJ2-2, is DVKVTQSSRYLVKRTGEKVFLECVQDMDHENMFWYRQDPGLGLRLIYFSYDVKMKEKGDIPEGYSVSREKKERFSLILESASTNQTSMYLCASRQGATGELFFGEGSRLTVL.

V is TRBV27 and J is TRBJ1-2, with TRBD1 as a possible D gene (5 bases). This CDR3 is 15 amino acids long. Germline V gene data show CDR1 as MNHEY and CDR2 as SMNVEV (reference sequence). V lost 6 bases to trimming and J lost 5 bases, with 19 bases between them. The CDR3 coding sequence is TGTGCCAGCAGCGGCTCAAGGGCAGGGCGTTATGGCTACACCTTC. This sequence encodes CASSGSRAGRYGYTF.

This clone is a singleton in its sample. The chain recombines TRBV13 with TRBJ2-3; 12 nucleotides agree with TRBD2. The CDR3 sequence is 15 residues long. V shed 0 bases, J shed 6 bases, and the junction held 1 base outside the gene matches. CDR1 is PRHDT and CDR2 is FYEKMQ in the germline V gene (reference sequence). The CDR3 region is CASSLGLAGGDTQYF. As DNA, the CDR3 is TGTGCCAGCAGCTTAGGGCTAGCGGGAGGGGATACGCAGTATTTT.

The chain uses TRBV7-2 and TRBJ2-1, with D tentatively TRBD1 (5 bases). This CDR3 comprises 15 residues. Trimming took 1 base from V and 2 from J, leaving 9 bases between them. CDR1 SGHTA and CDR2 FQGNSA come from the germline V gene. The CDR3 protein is CASSLDRSTYNEQFF. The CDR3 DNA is TGTGCCAGCAGCTTAGACAGGAGTACCTACAATGAGCAGTTCTTC.

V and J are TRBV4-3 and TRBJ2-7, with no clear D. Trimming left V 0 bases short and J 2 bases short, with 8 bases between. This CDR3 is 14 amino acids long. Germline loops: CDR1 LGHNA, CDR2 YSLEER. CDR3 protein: CASSQDSQTYEQYF. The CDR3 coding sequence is TGCGCCAGCAGCCAAGATTCCCAGACCTACGAGCAGTACTTC.

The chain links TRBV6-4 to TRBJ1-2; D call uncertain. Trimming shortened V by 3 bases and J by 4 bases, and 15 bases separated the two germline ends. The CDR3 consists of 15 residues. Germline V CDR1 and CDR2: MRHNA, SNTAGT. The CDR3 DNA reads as TGTGCCAGCAGTGAGCTCCCGGGAGGGAGCTATGGCTACACCTTC. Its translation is CASSELPGGSYGYTF.

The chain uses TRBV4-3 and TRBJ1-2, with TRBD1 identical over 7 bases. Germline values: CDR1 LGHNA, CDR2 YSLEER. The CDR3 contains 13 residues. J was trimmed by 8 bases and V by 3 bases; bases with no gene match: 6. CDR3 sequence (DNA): TGCGCCAGCAGCCAGTTGACAGGGCAAGGCTACACCTTC. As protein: CASSQLTGQGYTF.

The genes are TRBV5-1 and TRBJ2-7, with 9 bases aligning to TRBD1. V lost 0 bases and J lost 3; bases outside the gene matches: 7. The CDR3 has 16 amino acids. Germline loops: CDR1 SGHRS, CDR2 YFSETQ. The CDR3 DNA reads TGCGCCAGCAGCTTGGCCGGGACAGGGCAGGTCTACGAGCAGTACTTC. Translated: CASSLAGTGQVYEQYF.

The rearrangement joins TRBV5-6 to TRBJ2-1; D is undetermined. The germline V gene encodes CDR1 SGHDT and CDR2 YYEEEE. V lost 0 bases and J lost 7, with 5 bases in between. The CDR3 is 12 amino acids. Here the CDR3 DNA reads TGTGCCAGCAGCTTGGCCACTAATGAGCAGTTCTTC. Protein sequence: CASSLATNEQFF. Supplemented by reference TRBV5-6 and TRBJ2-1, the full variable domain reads DAGVTQSPTHLIKTRGQQVTLRCSPKSGHDTVSWYQQALGQGPQFIFQYYEEEERQRGNFPDRFSGHQFPNYSSELNVNALLLGDSALYLCASSLATNEQFFGPGTRLTVL.

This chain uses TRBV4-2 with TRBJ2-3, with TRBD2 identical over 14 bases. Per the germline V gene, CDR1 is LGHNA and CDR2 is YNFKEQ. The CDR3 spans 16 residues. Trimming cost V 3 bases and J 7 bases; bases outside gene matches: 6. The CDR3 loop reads CASSQGLAGEGNTQYF. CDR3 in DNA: TGTGCCAGCAGCCAGGGACTAGCGGGAGAAGGAAATACGCAGTATTTT.

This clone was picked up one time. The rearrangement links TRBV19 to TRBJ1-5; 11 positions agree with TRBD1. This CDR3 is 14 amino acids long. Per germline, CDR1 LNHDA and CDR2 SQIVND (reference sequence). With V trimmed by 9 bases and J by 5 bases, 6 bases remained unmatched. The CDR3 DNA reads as TGTGCCAGCAGGGACAGGGGGGAAGATCAGCCCCAGCATTTT. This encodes CASRDRGEDQPQHF.